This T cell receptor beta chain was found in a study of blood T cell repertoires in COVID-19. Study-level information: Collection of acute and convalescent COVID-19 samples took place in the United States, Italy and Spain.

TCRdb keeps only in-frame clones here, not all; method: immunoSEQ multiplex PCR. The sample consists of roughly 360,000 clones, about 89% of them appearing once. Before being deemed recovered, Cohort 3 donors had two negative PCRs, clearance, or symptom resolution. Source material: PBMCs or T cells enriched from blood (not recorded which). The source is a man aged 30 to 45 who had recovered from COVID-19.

CDR3 sequence reads: CASSLGRDTGELFF. The DNA of the CDR3 is TGCGCCAGCAGCTTGGGGAGGGACACCGGGGAGCTGTTTTTT. This chain joins TRBV5-1 and TRBJ2-2; D is perhaps TRBD2 (6 bases). V was clipped by 0 bases and J by 3 bases, with 6 bases between them. Germline assignment: CDR1 SGHRS and CDR2 YFSETQ. This CDR3 has 14 residues.